Below, 16 T cell receptor beta chains from the same sample are listed, as sequenced in a study of long-term antiretroviral therapy in people with HIV. Sequencing used immunoSEQ v3.0 at survey level. The protocol was immunoSEQ multiplex PCR, while the TCRdb copy is restricted to in-frame clones and leaves out a portion. The repertoire holds some 29,000 clones, with just under 80% as singletons. The material was unsorted PBMCs, obtained 1.5 years before starting antiretroviral therapy. These receptors were taken from a man aged 18 to 30 with HIV.

This chain links TRBV6-1 with TRBJ1-5, with D uncertain. The germline V and J ends were trimmed by 2 bases and 15 bases, with 17 bases remaining between them. The CDR3 runs to 13 residues. Germline V CDR1 and CDR2: MNHNS, SASEGT. CDR3 in DNA: TGTGCCAGCAGTGAACCTTATACAATGTCCCGGCATTTT. The encoded protein is CASSEPYTMSRHF.

The rearrangement uses TRBV11-2 and TRBJ2-1; no firm D call. There are 11 residues in the CDR3. Germline V CDR1 and CDR2: SGHAT, FQNNGV. V was shortened by 1 base and J by 15 bases, with 10 bases between the two germline ends. The CDR3 DNA follows: TGTGCCAGCAGCTTAGGCCCGGCCGCGTTCTTC. As protein: CASSLGPAAFF.

The rearrangement uses TRBV29-1 and TRBJ1-2; 9 nucleotides agree with TRBD1. This CDR3 has 13 amino acids. Losses at the gene ends were 5 bases for V and 7 bases for J; bases not matched to a gene: 8. Germline CDR1 and CDR2: SQVTM and ANQGSEA. CDR3 region: CSVQQGADSGYTF. As DNA, the CDR3 is TGCAGCGTTCAACAGGGGGCAGATAGTGGCTACACCTTC.

This rearrangement joins TRBV6-6 to TRBJ2-3, with D possibly called TRBD1 or TRBD2 (5 bases each). Germline values: CDR1 MNHNY, CDR2 SVGAGI (reference sequence). The length of the CDR3 is 12 residues. V lost 2 bases, J lost 7 bases, and 7 bases lay in between. CDR3 nucleotides: TGTGCCAGCAGTTACGAGGGGCATACGCAGTATTTT. Translated, it gives CASSYEGHTQYF.

This clone was seen only a few times. CDR3 loop: CASSHRLAGGRETQYF. CDR3 coding DNA: TGTGCCAGCAGCCATAGACTAGCGGGAGGAAGGGAGACCCAGTACTTC. The chain employs TRBV28 and TRBJ2-5, with 13 bases identical to TRBD2. The CDR3 has 16 amino acids. CDR1 is MDHEN and CDR2 is SYDVKM in the germline V gene. J lost 5 bases, V lost 6 bases, and 9 bases had no gene match. The full variable domain, with the rest looked up from reference TRBV28 and TRBJ2-5, is DVKVTQSSRYLVKRTGEKVFLECVQDMDHENMFWYRQDPGLGLRLIYFSYDVKMKEKGDIPEGYSVSREKKERFSLILESASTNQTSMYLCASSHRLAGGRETQYFGPGTRLLVL.

The chain recombines TRBV14 with TRBJ1-2; 10 bases are shared with TRBD1. CDR1 and CDR2 from the germline V gene are SGHDN and FVKESK. CDR3 size: 15 residues. The V segment lost 3 bases and the J segment 6 bases; nucleotides outside the gene matches: 7. CDR3 DNA sequence: TGTGCCAGCAGCCACAGGGACAGGGGCCCCCATGGCTACACCTTC. This sequence encodes CASSHRDRGPHGYTF.

The chain employs TRBV6-5 and TRBJ2-2; the D is unclear. Trimming pared 6 bases from V and 4 bases from J, leaving 9 bases between. CDR1 and CDR2 from the germline V gene are MNHEY and SVGAGI. The CDR3 has 13 residues. The CDR3 DNA sequence: TGTGCCAGCAGACCAATTACCACCGGGGAGCTGTTTTTT. Translated: CASRPITTGELFF.

Here the CDR3 DNA reads TGTGCCTGGAGTGTATTCGGCCAGGGCTTTGGCTACACCTTC. This sequence encodes CAWSVFGQGFGYTF. V and J are TRBV30 and TRBJ1-2; maybe TRBD1 (5 bases). The CDR3 totals 14 residues. Per the germline V gene, CDR1 is GTSNPN and CDR2 is SVGIG (reference sequence). The ends were cut back, 0 bases at V and 7 bases at J, with 15 bases in the middle. The entire variable domain, with the rest obtained from reference TRBV30 and TRBJ1-2, is as follows: SQTIHQWPATLVQPVGSPLSLECTVEGTSNPNLYWYRQAAGRGLQLLFYSVGIGQISSEVPQNLSASRPQDRQFILSSKKLLLSDSGFYLCAWSVFGQGFGYTFGSGTRLTVV.

V and J are TRBV5-4 and TRBJ1-4; weak D call: TRBD1 (6 bases). Germline CDR1 SGHNT, CDR2 YYREEE (reference sequence). This CDR3 has 15 amino acids. Trimming shortened V by 0 bases and J by 3 bases, and 9 bases separated the two germline ends. The CDR3 nucleotides read TGTGCCAGCAGCTTGGGGGGGGCGTCTAATGAAAAACTGTTTTTT. Translated: CASSLGGASNEKLFF.

This chain joins TRBV19 and TRBJ2-5, with TRBD1 as a possible D gene (7 bases). Germline values: CDR1 LNHDA, CDR2 SQIVND (reference sequence). The CDR3 has 15 residues. Trimming shortened V by 3 bases and J by 7 bases, and 18 bases separated the two germline ends. This chain's CDR3 is CASSIFSRGAWTQYF. CDR3 nucleotide sequence: TGTGCCAGTAGTATCTTTTCCAGGGGGGCGTGGACCCAGTACTTC.

V gene TRBV30 combines with J gene TRBJ2-2; no firm D call. CDR3 length equals 13 residues. Germline V CDR1 and CDR2: GTSNPN, SVGIG (reference sequence). The ends were cut back, 0 bases at V and 5 bases at J, with 7 bases in the middle. The CDR3 loop is CAWSVGTTGELFF. The CDR3 coding sequence is TGTGCCTGGAGTGTAGGCACAACCGGGGAGCTGTTTTTT.

The gene calls are TRBV7-9 and TRBJ2-1; the D gene is possibly TRBD2 (6 bases). The V end lost 1 base, the J end lost 7 bases, and 17 bases lay between the germline ends. The CDR3 length is 16 residues. Germline CDR1 SEHNR, CDR2 FQNEAQ (reference sequence). The CDR3 nucleotides are TGTGCCAGCAGCTTAGTCCGGGGGAGGTTTTCGAATGAGCAGTTCTTC. Translating it yields CASSLVRGRFSNEQFF.

The V gene is TRBV28, the J gene TRBJ1-2; D is possibly TRBD1 (5 bases). V was trimmed by 7 bases and J by 8 bases, leaving 20 bases between them. This CDR3 region has 14 residues. Germline CDR1 MDHEN, CDR2 SYDVKM. The CDR3 sequence is CASNTLGAGLGYTF. The CDR3 nucleotides are TGTGCCAGCAACACCCTAGGGGCAGGGCTGGGCTACACCTTC.

V is TRBV7-9 and J is TRBJ2-2, with 10 positions matching TRBD2. V lost 3 bases, J lost 4 bases, and 8 bases stayed unmatched. This CDR3 is 17 amino acids long. Germline values: CDR1 SEHNR, CDR2 FQNEAQ (reference sequence). CDR3 in DNA: TGTGCCAGCAGCTTCGGACTAGCGGAGCCGCGCACCGGGGAGCTGTTTTTT. This codes for CASSFGLAEPRTGELFF.

V and J are TRBV12-5 and TRBJ2-5, with 7 bases lining up with TRBD1. Trimming at V came to 1 base and at J to 2 bases, leaving 4 bases not matched to a gene. CDR3 length: 15 residues. Germline V gene data show CDR1 as LGHNT and CDR2 as FRNRAP. DNA of the CDR3: TGTGCTAGTGGTTTGGACCCGGGACAGCAAGAGACCCAGTACTTC. Translation gives CASGLDPGQQETQYF. Combining the CDR3 with reference TRBV12-5 and TRBJ2-5 gives the whole variable domain DARVTQTPRHKVTEMGQEVTMRCQPILGHNTVFWYRQTMMQGLELLAYFRNRAPLDDSGMPKDRFSAEMPDATLATLKIQPSEPRDSAVYFCASGLDPGQQETQYFGPGTRLLVL.

This sequence joins TRBV27 and TRBJ2-3; 12 bases align to TRBD2. Germline V gene data show CDR1 as MNHEY and CDR2 as SMNVEV (reference sequence). The CDR3 extends over 17 amino acids. V lost 5 bases and J lost 2; bases outside the gene matches: 8. CDR3 DNA sequence: TGTGCCAGCAGTCCGCGGACTAGCGGGACTCACACAGATACGCAGTATTTT. It encodes CASSPRTSGTHTDTQYF.